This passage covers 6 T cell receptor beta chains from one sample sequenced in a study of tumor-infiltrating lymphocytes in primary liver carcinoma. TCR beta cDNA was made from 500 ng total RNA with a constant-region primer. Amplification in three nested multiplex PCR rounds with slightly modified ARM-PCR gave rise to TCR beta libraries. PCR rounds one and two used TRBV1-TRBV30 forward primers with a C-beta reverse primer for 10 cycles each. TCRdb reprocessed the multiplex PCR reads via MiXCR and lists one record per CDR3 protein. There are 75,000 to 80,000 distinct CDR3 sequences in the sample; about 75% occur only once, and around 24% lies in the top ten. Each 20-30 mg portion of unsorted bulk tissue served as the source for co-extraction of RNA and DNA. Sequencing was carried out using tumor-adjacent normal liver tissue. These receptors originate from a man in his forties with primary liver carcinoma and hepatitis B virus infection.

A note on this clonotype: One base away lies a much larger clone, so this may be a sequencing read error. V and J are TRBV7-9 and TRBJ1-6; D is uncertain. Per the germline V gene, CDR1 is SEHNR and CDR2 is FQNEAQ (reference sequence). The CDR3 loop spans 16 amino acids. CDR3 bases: TGTGCCAGCAGCTTCGGTCAGCCGCCGGGTAATTCACTCCTCCACTTT. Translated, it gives CASSFGQPPGNSLLHF.

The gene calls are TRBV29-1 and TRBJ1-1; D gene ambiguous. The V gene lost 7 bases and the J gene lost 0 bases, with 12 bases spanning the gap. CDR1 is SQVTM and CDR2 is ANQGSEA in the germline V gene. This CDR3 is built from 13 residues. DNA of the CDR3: TGCAGCGCTGTGAAGGTCTTGAACACTGAAGCTTTCTTT. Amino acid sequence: CSAVKVLNTEAFF.

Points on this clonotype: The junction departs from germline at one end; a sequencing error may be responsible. CDR3 DNA: TGTGCCAGCACCCTCTACAGTTATAGCAATCAGTCCCAACATTTT. This translates into CASTLYSYSNQSQHF. The genes are TRBV6-2 or TRBV6-3 and TRBJ1-5; D is unresolved. CDR1 and CDR2 (germline): MNHEY, SVGEGT. The CDR3 extends over 15 amino acids.

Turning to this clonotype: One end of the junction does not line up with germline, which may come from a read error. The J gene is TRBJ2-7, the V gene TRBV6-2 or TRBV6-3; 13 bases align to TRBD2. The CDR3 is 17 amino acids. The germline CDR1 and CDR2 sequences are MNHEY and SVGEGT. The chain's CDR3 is CGSSYSLGLAGAYEQYF. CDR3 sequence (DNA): TGTGGCAGCAGTTACTCTCTTGGACTAGCGGGAGCCTACGAGCAGTACTTC.

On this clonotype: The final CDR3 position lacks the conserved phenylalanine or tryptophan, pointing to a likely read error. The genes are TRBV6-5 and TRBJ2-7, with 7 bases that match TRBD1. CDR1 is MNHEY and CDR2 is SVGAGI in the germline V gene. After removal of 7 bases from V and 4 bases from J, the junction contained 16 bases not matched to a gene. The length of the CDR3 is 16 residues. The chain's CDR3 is CASKSGQAASFYEQYL. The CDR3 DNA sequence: TGTGCCAGCAAGTCCGGACAGGCAGCATCCTTTTACGAGCAGTACTTA.

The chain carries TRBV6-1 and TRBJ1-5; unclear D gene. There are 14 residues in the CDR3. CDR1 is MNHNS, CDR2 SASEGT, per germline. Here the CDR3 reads CVNSEAREKAPQHF. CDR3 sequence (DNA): TGTGTCAACAGTGAGGCGAGGGAAAAGGCGCCCCAGCATTTT.